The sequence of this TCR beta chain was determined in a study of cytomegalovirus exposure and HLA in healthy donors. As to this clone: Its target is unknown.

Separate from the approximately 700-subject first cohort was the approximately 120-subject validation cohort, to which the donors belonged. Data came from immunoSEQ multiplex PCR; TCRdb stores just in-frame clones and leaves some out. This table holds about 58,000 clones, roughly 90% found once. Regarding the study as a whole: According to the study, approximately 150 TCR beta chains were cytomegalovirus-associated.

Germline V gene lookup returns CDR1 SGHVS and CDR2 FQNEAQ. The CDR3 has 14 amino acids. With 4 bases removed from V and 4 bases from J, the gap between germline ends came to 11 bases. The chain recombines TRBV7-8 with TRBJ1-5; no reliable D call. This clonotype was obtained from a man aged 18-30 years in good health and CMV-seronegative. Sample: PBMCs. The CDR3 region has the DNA TGTGCCAGCAGCTCTACGTCCAAAAATCAGCCCCAGCATTTT. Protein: CASSSTSKNQPQHF.